This T cell receptor (beta chain) was identified in a study of identical twins (dated by TCRdb to 2016 to 2018). With regard to the full study: TCR alpha and beta repertoires from monozygotic twins, unrelated adults of various ages and cord blood were deep-sequenced to test whether fetal clonotypes persist. To rule out contamination, replicate twin experiments were performed at different times with different library preparation protocols. The study at large found these results: In monozygotic twins, recombination models systematically underestimated out-of-frame TCR alpha sharing, but the models matched the sharing seen between unrelated individuals. In beta out-of-frame sequences, excess twin sharing was weaker, because having fewer shared sequences lowered the signal-to-noise ratio. Because the same donors could not be followed over many years, conclusions were based on cross-sectional statistical analysis. Abundant cord blood beta clonotypes carried fewer insertions; young adult naive repertoires showed a weaker similar trend, while memory repertoires showed none. Compared with coincidental sharing between unrelated individuals, out-of-frame TCR alpha sequences shared between twins showed an excess of sequences with low generation probability. Zero-insertion analyses could be partly confounded by invariant T cells such as MAIT and iNKT, though diverse VJ usage argued against such confounding for most clonotypes.

All donors were healthy Caucasians. The twin cohort consisted of three pairs of female monozygotic twins, all aged roughly 18 to 29 years. Positive isolation kits from Invitrogen were used to isolate the CD4+ and CD8+ T cell populations. This clonotype was counted many times. Its cognate antigen has yet to be identified. No much larger clone is present one base from it, and per-base qualities are unavailable. For CDR1 and CDR2, the germline V gene lists ENHRY and SYGVKD. V lost 5 bases and J lost 11 bases; the stretch between them is 15 bases long. Spanning cysteine to phenylalanine, the CDR3 consists of 12 amino acids. The entry retains the CDR3 DNA only, 36 bases that are in frame from base 1. The method was 5' RACE. The sequencer was an Illumina HiSeq 2000. Template switching added a universal primer binding site, and the final cDNA carried a unique molecular identifier that allowed TCR cDNA molecules to be counted accurately. Specific primers in the conserved constant-segment region were used to synthesize first-strand cDNA for TCR alpha and beta chains. To control for contamination, each cDNA library was double barcoded with a SMART-Mk sample barcode plus Illumina barcodes. TruSeq adapter sequences, together with Illumina sample barcodes, were added in two successive PCR steps. The Illumina HiSeq platform was used with custom primers to sequence TCR alpha and beta cDNA libraries. As for how the authors treated the data: MiGEC processed the raw reads to extract unique molecular identifiers, while MiXCR was used to determine the CDR3 positions. Recombination models were inferred per individual with the repgenHMM and IGoR tools using an EM algorithm. Shared clonotypes were analyzed with the tcR package in R, and sharing was normalized by the product of cloneset sizes. To study raw recombination free of thymic and clonal selection effects, out-of-frame nonproductive sequences were analyzed. TCRdb handled the public reads itself, with Q25 trimming in fastp and clone calling in MiXCR, and kept productive beta chains. Each CDR3 protein appears once, grouped with its most common genes and DNA. The V and J calls reflect TCRdb's pipeline rather than the authors' work. Within this sample are just over 500,000 distinct CDR3 sequences, with less than 25% of them counted one time only. The biggest ten clones account for 0.91% of the sample.

The sample was also linked to a second study, of T cells expressing NK-cell markers. As the second publication notes: In sorted CD3+CD56+NKG2C+, CD3+CD56+NKG2C- and CD3+CD56-NKG2C+ T-cell subsets from several donors, TCR beta-chain repertoires were profiled. Among the eight sequenced donors, only one was HCMV-seronegative, while the other seven were HCMV-seropositive. To restrict sorting to alphabetaTCR-expressing T cells, an anti-gammadeltaTCR antibody was added in several experiments. In roughly 6 donors, the dominant CD3+CD56+NKG2C+ clonotypes were among the top 10 CD8+ clonotypes and accounted for 1.0-7.0% of CD8+ T cells. Those dominant clonotypes were again the most abundant among CD3+CD56-NKG2C+ cells in a handful of donors, at roughly 25-65%. Whether the expanded NKG2C-expressing T cell clones were specific for HCMV antigens remained unclear. The eight sequenced donors were randomly selected healthy volunteers, three men and five women. HCMV-specific IgG was detected in serum with a commercial ELISA kit to determine HCMV serostatus. MIGEC handled demultiplexing of the reads and grouping by UMI, while MiTCR was used to assemble and quantify clonotypes. To remove erroneous sequences, TCR cDNA sequences were retained only when supported by two or more reads. The tcR package was used for downstream repertoire analysis, and clonotypes were matched between fractions using CDR3 nucleotide sequence together with V segment. Antigen specificity was annotated against VDJdb with VDJmatch, allowing one amino acid substitution in CDR3.

The rearranged chain carries TRBV10-3 and TRBJ1-1; the D region possibly corresponds to TRBD1 (6 bases align). This TCR derives from a woman under 30 in good health. The sample was CD4+ T cells sorted from blood. The CDR3 reads CAISHRDGVAFF. The DNA sequence is TGTGCCATCAGTCACAGGGACGGTGTGGCTTTCTTT.